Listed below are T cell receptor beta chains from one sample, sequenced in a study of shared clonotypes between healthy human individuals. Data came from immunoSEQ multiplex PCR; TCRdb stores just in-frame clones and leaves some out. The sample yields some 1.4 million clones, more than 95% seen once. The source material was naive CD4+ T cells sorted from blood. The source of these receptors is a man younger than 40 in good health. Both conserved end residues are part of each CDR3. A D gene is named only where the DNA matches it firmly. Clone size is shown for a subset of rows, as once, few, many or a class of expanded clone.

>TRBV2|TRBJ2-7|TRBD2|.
TGTGCCAGCAGTGACCGAGGACTAGTTGCCTACGAGCAGTACTTC
CASSDRGLVAYEQYF
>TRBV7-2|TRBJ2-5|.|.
TGTGCCAGCAGCCCATCCCGGCGGATACAAGAGACCCAGTACTTC
CASSPSRRIQETQYF
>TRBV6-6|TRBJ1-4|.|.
TGTGCCAGCAGTTCCCGGAGTGAAAAACTGTTTTTT
CASSSRSEKLFF
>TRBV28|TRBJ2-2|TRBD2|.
TGTGCCAGCAGCCCAGCGGGGGGAACCGGGGAGCTGTTTTTT
CASSPAGGTGELFF
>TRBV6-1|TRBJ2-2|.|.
TGTGCCAGCAGTGTCGTGGGCAGGGGAGCCGGGGAGCTGTTTTTT
CASSVVGRGAGELFF
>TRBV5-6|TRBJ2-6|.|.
TGTGCCAGCAGCTTGATTAGTGGGGCCAACGTCCTGACTTTC
CASSLISGANVLTF
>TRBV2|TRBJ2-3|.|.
TGTGCCAGCAACCCTACTACCGACACAGATACGCAGTATTTT
CASNPTTDTDTQYF
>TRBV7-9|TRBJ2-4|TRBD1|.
TGTGCCACCCGACAGGGGGTGAACATTCAGTACTTC
CATRQGVNIQYF
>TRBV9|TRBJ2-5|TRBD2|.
TGTGCCAGCAGCGTAACACCGGGACTAGCGGGAGAGACCCAGTACTTC
CASSVTPGLAGETQYF
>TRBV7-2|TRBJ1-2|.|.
TGTGCCAGCAGCCCGAGAGGCGGGCATTATGGCTACACCTTC
CASSPRGGHYGYTF
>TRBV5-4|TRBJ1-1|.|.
TGTGCCAGCAACCTAGATATGGGAAGCAGCGGCACTGAAGCTTTCTTT
CASNLDMGSSGTEAFF
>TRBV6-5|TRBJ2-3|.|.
TGTGCCAGCAGTGGAACAGAGTCCCCGCAGTATTTT
CASSGTESPQYF
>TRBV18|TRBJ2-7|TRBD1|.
TGTGCCAGCTCACTTAGACAGGGCCTTATTACCTACGAGCAGTACTTC
CASSLRQGLITYEQYF
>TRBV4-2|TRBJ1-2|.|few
TGTGCCAGCAGCCAAGGCCCCCGGGACCTAAACTATGGCTACACCTTC
CASSQGPRDLNYGYTF
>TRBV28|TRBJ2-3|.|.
TGTGCCATTAGGCCCTGGGGGCGGAGCACAGATACGCAGTATTTT
CAIRPWGRSTDTQYF
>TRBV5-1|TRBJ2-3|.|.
TGCGCCAGCAGCCACACCACAGATACGCAGTATTTT
CASSHTTDTQYF
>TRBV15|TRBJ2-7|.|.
TGTGCCACCAGCAGAGGTCTTCGGCCAGGTCAAACCTACGAGCAGTACTTC
CATSRGLRPGQTYEQYF
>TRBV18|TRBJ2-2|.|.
TGTGCCAGCTCACCCCTCAGGGGAGGTAACACCGGGGAGCTGTTTTTT
CASSPLRGGNTGELFF
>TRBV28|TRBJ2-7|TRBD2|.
TGTGCCAGCAGTGTAAAACTAGCGGGGCCTTACGAGCAGTACTTC
CASSVKLAGPYEQYF
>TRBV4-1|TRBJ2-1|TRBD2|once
TGCGCCAGCAGCCTGCGGGAGGGGTTATACAATGAGCAGTTCTTC
CASSLREGLYNEQFF
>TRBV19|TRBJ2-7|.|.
TGTGCCAGTAGGAGAGGACAGTCCGGCTACTACGAGCAGTACTTC
CASRRGQSGYYEQYF
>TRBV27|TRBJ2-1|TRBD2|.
TGTGCCAGCAGTTTACGAGTAGCGGGAGTTTTTACGTATGAGCAGTTCTTC
CASSLRVAGVFTYEQFF
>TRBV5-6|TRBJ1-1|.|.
TGTGCCAGCAGCGTCCGACCGGGGGAAGCTTTCTTT
CASSVRPGEAFF
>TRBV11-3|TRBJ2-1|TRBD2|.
TGTGCCAGCAGCTTTCCCGGGAGGCCTGACAATGAGCAGTTCTTC
CASSFPGRPDNEQFF
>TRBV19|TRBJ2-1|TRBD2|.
TGTGCCAGTAATGACGGGAGGGCGGGCTACAATGAGCAGTTCTTC
CASNDGRAGYNEQFF
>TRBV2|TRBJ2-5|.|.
TGTGCCAGCAGTGGGGCAAGAATTGAGACCCAGTACTTC
CASSGARIETQYF
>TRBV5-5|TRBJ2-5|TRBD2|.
TGTGCCAGCAGCTTGGTTCTAGCGGGAGGTTGGCAAGAGACCCAGTACTTC
CASSLVLAGGWQETQYF
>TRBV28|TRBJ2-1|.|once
TGTGCCAGCAGTCACCCACTAGCCAGAAACAATGAGCAGTTCTTC
CASSHPLARNNEQFF
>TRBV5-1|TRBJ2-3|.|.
TGCGCCAGCAGCACCCGGGGGATAAGAGATACGCAGTATTTT
CASSTRGIRDTQYF
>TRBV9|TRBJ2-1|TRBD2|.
TGTGCCAGCAGCCCGACTGGGCGGGAGGGGAATGAGCAGTTCTTC
CASSPTGREGNEQFF
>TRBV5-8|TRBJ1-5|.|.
TGTGCCAGCAGCCCCAGAGTTAGCAATCAGCCCCAGCATTTT
CASSPRVSNQPQHF
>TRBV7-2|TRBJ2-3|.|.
TGTGCCAGCAGCCTTCTAGGGCCCACAGATACGCAGTATTTT
CASSLLGPTDTQYF
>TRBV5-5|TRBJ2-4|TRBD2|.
TGTGCCAGCAGCTTGGCGCTAGCGGGAGGGCCGCAAAACATTCAGTACTTC
CASSLALAGGPQNIQYF
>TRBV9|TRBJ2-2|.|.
TGTGCCAGCAGCGTAGTTGGGGGCCCGAGCGGGGAGCTGTTTTTT
CASSVVGGPSGELFF
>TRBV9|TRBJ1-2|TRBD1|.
TGTGCCAGCAGCGTCGGACAGGGTTCCTATGGCTACACCTTC
CASSVGQGSYGYTF
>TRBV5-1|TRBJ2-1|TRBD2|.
TGCGCCAGCAGCTTGGATGGACTAGCGGGTTACAATGAGCAGTTCTTC
CASSLDGLAGYNEQFF
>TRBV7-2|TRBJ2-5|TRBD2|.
TGTGCCAGCAGCAAAAATCCGCCGGGACTAGCTGTGTCCGAGACCCAGTACTTC
CASSKNPPGLAVSETQYF
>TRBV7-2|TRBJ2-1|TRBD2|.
TGTGCCAGCAGCTTAGCGCTGGCGGGAGGGCGTTCTGAGCAGTTCTTC
CASSLALAGGRSEQFF
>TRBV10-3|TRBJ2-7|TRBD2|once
TGTGCCATCAGTGAGTCGATTAGCGGGAGCGCTCAGTGGAACTACGAGCAGTACTTC
CAISESISGSAQWNYEQYF
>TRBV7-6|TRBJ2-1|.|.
TGTGCCAGCAGCCTCGTGACCAGAAACAATGAGCAGTTCTTC
CASSLVTRNNEQFF
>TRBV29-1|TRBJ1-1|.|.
TGCAGCGTTGAAGATCGACTACGTAGGGCGAACACTGAAGCTTTCTTT
CSVEDRLRRANTEAFF
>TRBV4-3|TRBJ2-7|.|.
TGCGCCAGCAGCCAAGAAATCGGTTACGAGCAGTACTTC
CASSQEIGYEQYF
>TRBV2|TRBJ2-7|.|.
TGTGCCAGCAGGACTGATTCCTACGAGCAGTACTTC
CASRTDSYEQYF
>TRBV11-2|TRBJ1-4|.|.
TGTGCCAGCAGCAGTTATTCGGACGGCGCAACTAATGAAAAACTGTTTTTT
CASSSYSDGATNEKLFF
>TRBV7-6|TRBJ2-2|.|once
TGTGCCAGCACCCAGCCCGGCCTCGGGAACGGGGAGCTGTTTTTT
CASTQPGLGNGELFF
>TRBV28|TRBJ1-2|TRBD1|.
TGTGCCAGCAGTGGACAGGGACCCTATGGCTACACCTTC
CASSGQGPYGYTF
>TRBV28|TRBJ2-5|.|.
TGTGCCAGCAGTTTACTTCTTGGCGGGATATTTGAGACCCAGTACTTC
CASSLLLGGIFETQYF
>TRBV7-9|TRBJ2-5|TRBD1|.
TGTGCCAGCAGCTCGCCGATCGCAGGGGGCGTCGAGACCCAGTACTTC
CASSSPIAGGVETQYF
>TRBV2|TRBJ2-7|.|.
TGTGCCAGCAGACCGAGGATTAGCTCCTACGAGCAGTACTTC
CASRPRISSYEQYF
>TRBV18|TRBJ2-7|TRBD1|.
TGTGCCAGCTCACCCGGGACAGACTACGAGCAGTACTTC
CASSPGTDYEQYF
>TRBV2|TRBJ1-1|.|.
TGTGCCAGCACGGATCGGAGACCCCAACAAGAAGCTTTCTTT
CASTDRRPQQEAFF
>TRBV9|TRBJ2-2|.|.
TGTGCCAGCAGTGTCCAGGGTGGGAACACCGGGGAGCTGTTTTTT
CASSVQGGNTGELFF
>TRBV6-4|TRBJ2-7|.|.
TGTGCCAGCAGTGCACAACAGGGATCGTACGAGCAGTACTTC
CASSAQQGSYEQYF
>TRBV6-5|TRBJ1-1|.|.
TGTGCCAGCAGTTACTTCGGCCCAAACACTGAAGCTTTCTTT
CASSYFGPNTEAFF
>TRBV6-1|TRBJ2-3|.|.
TGTGCCAGCAGTCCACGACAAGGAGGTACGCAGTATTTT
CASSPRQGGTQYF
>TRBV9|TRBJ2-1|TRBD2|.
TGTGCCAGCAGCGTGAGGACTAGCGCGAGCTCCTACAATGAGCAGTTCTTC
CASSVRTSASSYNEQFF
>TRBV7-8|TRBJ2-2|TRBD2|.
TGTGCCAGCACCGAGCCTCGCGTCGCGGGAGAAAGCACCGGGGAGCTGTTTTTT
CASTEPRVAGESTGELFF
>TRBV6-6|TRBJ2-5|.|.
TGTGCCAGCAGTCAGGTGGGGGGTTCGGAGACCCAGTACTTC
CASSQVGGSETQYF
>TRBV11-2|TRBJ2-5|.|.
TGTGCCAGCAGCCTAGGGGAGCGACGATCGGAGACCCAGTACTTC
CASSLGERRSETQYF
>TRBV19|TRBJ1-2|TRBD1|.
TGTGCCAGTAGTATATTGGGACAGGCGAGTAACTATGGCTACACCTTC
CASSILGQASNYGYTF